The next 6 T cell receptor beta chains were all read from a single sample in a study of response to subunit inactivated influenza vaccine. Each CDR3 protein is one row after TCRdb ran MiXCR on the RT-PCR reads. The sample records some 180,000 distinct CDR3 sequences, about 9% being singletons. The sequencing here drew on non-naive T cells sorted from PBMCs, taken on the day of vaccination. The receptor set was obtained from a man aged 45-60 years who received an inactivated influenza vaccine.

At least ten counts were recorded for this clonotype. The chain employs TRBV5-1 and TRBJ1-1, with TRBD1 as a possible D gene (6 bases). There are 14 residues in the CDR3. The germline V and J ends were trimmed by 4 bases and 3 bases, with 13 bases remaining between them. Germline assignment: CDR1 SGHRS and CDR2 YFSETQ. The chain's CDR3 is CASSQGQPDTEAFF. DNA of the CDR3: TGCGCCAGCAGCCAAGGACAGCCTGACACTGAAGCTTTCTTT. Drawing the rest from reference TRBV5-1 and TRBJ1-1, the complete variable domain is KAGVTQTPRYLIKTRGQQVTLSCSPISGHRSVSWYQQTPGQGLQFLFEYFSETQRNKGNFPGRFSGRQFSNSRSEMNVSTLELGDSALYLCASSQGQPDTEAFFGQGTRLTVV.

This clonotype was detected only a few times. Here the CDR3 reads CASSLSTGGSETQYF. As DNA, the CDR3 is TGTGCCAGCAGCTTATCAACAGGGGGGTCAGAGACCCAGTACTTC. The chain has TRBV11-2 and TRBJ2-5; 8 nucleotides match TRBD1. Germline V gives CDR1 SGHAT, CDR2 FQNNGV. The CDR3 is 15 amino acids. V lost 2 bases and J lost 4; bases outside the gene matches: 6.

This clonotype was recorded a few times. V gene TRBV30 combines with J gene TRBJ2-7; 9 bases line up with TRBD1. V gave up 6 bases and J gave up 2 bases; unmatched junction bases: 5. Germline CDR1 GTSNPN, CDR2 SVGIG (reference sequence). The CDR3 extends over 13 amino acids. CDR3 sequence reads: CACPGQGTYEQYF. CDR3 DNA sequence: TGTGCCTGCCCGGGACAGGGAACCTACGAGCAGTACTTC.

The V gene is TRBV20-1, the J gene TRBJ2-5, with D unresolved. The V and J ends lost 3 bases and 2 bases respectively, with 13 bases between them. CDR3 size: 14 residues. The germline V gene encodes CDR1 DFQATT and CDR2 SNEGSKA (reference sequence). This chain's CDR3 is CSASNAYKQETQYF. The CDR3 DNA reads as TGCAGTGCTAGCAATGCCTACAAGCAAGAGACCCAGTACTTC.

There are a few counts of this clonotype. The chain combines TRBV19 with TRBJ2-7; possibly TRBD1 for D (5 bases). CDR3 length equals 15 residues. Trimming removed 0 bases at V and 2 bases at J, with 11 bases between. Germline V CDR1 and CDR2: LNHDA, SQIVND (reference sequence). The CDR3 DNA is TGTGCCAGTAGTATAGATCCCCGGACAACCTACGAGCAGTACTTC. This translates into CASSIDPRTTYEQYF. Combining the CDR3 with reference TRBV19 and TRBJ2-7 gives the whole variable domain DGGITQSPKYLFRKEGQNVTLSCEQNLNHDAMYWYRQDPGQGLRLIYYSQIVNDFQKGDIAEGYSVSREKKESFPLTVTSAQKNPTAFYLCASSIDPRTTYEQYFGPGTRLTVT.

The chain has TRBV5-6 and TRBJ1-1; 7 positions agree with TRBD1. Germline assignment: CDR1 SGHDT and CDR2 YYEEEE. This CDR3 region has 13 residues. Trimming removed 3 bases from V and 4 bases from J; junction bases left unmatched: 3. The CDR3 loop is CASSSRTGTEAFF. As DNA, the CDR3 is TGTGCCAGCAGCTCTAGGACAGGCACTGAAGCTTTCTTT.